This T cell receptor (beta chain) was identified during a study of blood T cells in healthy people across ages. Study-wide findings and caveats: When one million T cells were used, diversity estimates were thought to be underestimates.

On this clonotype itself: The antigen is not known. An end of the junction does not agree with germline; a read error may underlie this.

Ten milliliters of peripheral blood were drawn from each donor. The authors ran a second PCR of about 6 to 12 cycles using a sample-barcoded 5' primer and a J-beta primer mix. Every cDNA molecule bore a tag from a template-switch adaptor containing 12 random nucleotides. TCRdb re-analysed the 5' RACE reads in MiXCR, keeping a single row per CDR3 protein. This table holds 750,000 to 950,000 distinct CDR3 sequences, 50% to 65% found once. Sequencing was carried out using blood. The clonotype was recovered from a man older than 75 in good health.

The chain's CDR3 is CASSQVPSGRANGQFF. DNA for the CDR3: TGTGCCAGCAGCCAAGTGCCTAGCGGGAGGGCGAATGGGCAGTTCTTC. The chain carries TRBV3-1 and TRBJ2-1; 12 positions agree with TRBD2. Per germline, CDR1 LGHDT and CDR2 YNNKEL (reference sequence). The CDR3 has 16 amino acids.